A selection of T cell receptor beta chains follows, all from one sample in a study of blood T cell repertoires in COVID-19. TCRdb keeps only in-frame clones here, not all; method: immunoSEQ multiplex PCR. The sample includes 120,000 to 150,000 clones, 84% of them seen just once. Sequencing was carried out using PBMCs or T cells enriched from blood (not recorded which). These receptors were taken from a woman aged 50 to 65 who had been exposed to COVID-19. The CDR3 runs from the conserved cysteine through the conserved F or W. The D gene is left open where the match is weak. Expanded clones get a size class; other rows say once, few or many, or leave the size out.

clone_size	v_call	d_call	j_call	cdr3_nt	cdr3_aa
-	TRBV11-2	-	TRBJ2-7	TGTGCCAGCAGCTTCCAGGGGGGTTACTCCTACGAGCAGTACTTC	CASSFQGGYSYEQYF
few	TRBV5-1	TRBD1	TRBJ2-2	TGCGCCAGCAGCCAAGACAGGGCGAACACCGGGGAGCTGTTTTTT	CASSQDRANTGELFF
-	TRBV5-1	-	TRBJ2-7	TGCGCCAGCAGCTTGGTTTCGGGAGAGGGTTACGAGCAGTACTTC	CASSLVSGEGYEQYF
-	TRBV20-1	-	TRBJ1-2	TGCAGTGCTACTACAGGGATTGGCTACACCTTC	CSATTGIGYTF
-	TRBV7-3	-	TRBJ2-5	TGTGCCAGCAGCTTCCGGGGAAGGGAGACCCAGTACTTC	CASSFRGRETQYF
-	TRBV29-1	TRBD2	TRBJ2-7	TGCAGCGTTCGGAAACTAGCGAACTACGAGCAGTACTTC	CSVRKLANYEQYF
-	TRBV4-1	-	TRBJ1-3	TGCGCCAGCAGCCAAAAACAGGGAGCGGCTGGAAACACCATATATTTT	CASSQKQGAAGNTIYF
once	TRBV3-1/TRBV3-2	-	TRBJ1-1	TGTGCCAGCAGCCGGGATGCGGGGGCTGAAGCTTTCTTT	CASSRDAGAEAFF
many	TRBV18	TRBD2	TRBJ2-3	TGTGCCAGCTCACCCGGTGGTAGCGGGAGGGCAGATACGCAGTATTTT	CASSPGGSGRADTQYF
-	TRBV6-5	TRBD1	TRBJ2-1	TGTGCCAGCAGCCGACCTTCAGGGGGCGGGAATGAGCAGTTCTTC	CASSRPSGGGNEQFF
-	TRBV10-3	-	TRBJ2-7	TGTGCCATCAGTCTAGGCCAGTTGGCCGAGCAGTACTTC	CAISLGQLAEQYF
-	TRBV3-1/TRBV3-2	TRBD2	TRBJ2-5	TGTGCCAGCAGCCCGGCGGCGGGGGGCCAAGAGACCCAGTACTTC	CASSPAAGGQETQYF
-	TRBV27	-	TRBJ2-5	TGTGCCAGCAGTTTAGGGGGGGCCTCTGACTACCAAGAGACCCAGTACTTC	CASSLGGASDYQETQYF
-	TRBV3-1/TRBV3-2	TRBD1	TRBJ1-1	TGTGCCAGCAGACCGGGACAGCTGAACCAAGCTTTCTTT	CASRPGQLNQAFF
many	TRBV6-5	TRBD1	TRBJ1-1	TGTGCCAGCAGTTCTTTGACAGGGGCGACGTTCACTGAAGCTTTCTTT	CASSSLTGATFTEAFF
-	TRBV4-3	-	TRBJ2-1	TGCGCCAGCAGCCAATCCCGGGTAAACTCCTACAATGAGCAGTTCTTC	CASSQSRVNSYNEQFF
-	TRBV11-2	-	TRBJ1-4	TGTGCCAGCAGCTCTCCCGCGAGTAATGAAAAACTGTTTTTT	CASSSPASNEKLFF
-	TRBV5-8	-	TRBJ1-6	TGTGCCAGCAGCTTGGGGGGCACCCTCTCACCCCTCCACTTT	CASSLGGTLSPLHF
-	TRBV5-8	-	TRBJ1-4	TGTGCCAGCAGCTTGTACCCGGCAGGGTGGTCAAATGAAAAACTGTTTTTT	CASSLYPAGWSNEKLFF
-	TRBV27	-	TRBJ2-5	TGTGCCAGCCATGGTCGGTCAGAGACCCAGTACTTC	CASHGRSETQYF
-	TRBV6-5	-	TRBJ1-3	TGTGCCAGCAGTCTATCAGGGGACTCTGGAAACACCATATATTTT	CASSLSGDSGNTIYF
-	TRBV10-1	TRBD2	TRBJ2-2	TGCGCCAGCATGGGGGGGTTCACCGGGGAGCTGTTTTTT	CASMGGFTGELFF
-	TRBV19	-	TRBJ1-2	TGTGCCAGTTCACGGGAGGAACAATCACCCTATGGCTACACCTTC	CASSREEQSPYGYTF
many	TRBV6-2/TRBV6-3	TRBD1	TRBJ1-6	TGTGCCAGCAGTTACTCGACAGGGGGCGCACCCCTCCACTTT	CASSYSTGGAPLHF
-	TRBV19	-	TRBJ1-1	TGTGCCAGTGGCAGAGACAGGCGCACTGAAGCTTTCTTT	CASGRDRRTEAFF
-	TRBV7-2	TRBD2	TRBJ2-7	TGTGCCAGCAGTCAAACCGGGACTAGTGGCCGCGAGCAGTACTTC	CASSQTGTSGREQYF
-	TRBV7-9	TRBD2	TRBJ2-1	TGTGCCAGCAGCGCGCGGGGACTAGCCTGGGATGAGCAGTTCTTC	CASSARGLAWDEQFF
-	TRBV19	-	TRBJ2-3	TGTGCCAGTAGTCCCCTTGGACAGACCACAGATACGCAGTATTTT	CASSPLGQTTDTQYF